This TCR beta chain was profiled in a study of blood T cells in healthy people across ages. A J-beta primer mix and a sample-barcoded 5' primer were used in a second PCR of about 6 to 12 cycles. Through a template-switch adaptor with 12 random nucleotides, each cDNA molecule received a tag. TCRdb independently ran MiXCR on the 5' RACE reads; one entry per CDR3 protein. The profile covers more than 700,000 distinct CDR3 sequences, with roughly 50% appearing a single time and approximately 40% taken by the ten largest. Germline V lookup: CDR1 MGHRA, CDR2 YSYEKL. This CDR3 is built from 16 residues. Trimming took off 0 bases at V and 2 bases at J, with 8 bases between the two ends. The authors drew about 10 milliliters of peripheral blood from each donor. Each sample used at least 6 million PBMCs.

Sequenced sample: blood. The chain has TRBV4-1 and TRBJ2-6; no definite D call. This receptor was taken from a man older than 75 in good health. The CDR3 region has the DNA TGCGCCAGCAGCCAAGATGCGGCGGCTGGGGCCAACGTCCTGACTTTC. Its protein product is CASSQDAAAGANVLTF.